This T cell receptor (beta chain) stems from a study of OX40 agonist ivuxolimab in advanced cancers. Overall study results and limits: Among the lowest levels of clonal expansion were found in partial responders at 0.1-3.0 mg/kg.

CDR3 length equals 15 residues. V was clipped by 0 bases and J by 1 base; unmatched bases: 4. Per the germline V gene, CDR1 is SGDLS and CDR2 is YYNGEE. Sequencing was performed with immunoSEQ multiplex PCR; in TCRdb, only in-frame clones are kept and a portion is missing. The sample holds more than 50,000 clones, roughly 93% seen once. Comment on this clone: Its antigen remains unknown.

J is TRBJ2-7 and V is TRBV9, with TRBD2 matching over 7 bases. Specimen: CD4+ or CD8+ T cells sorted from blood, collected in a trial of the OX40 agonist ivuxolimab. This TCR was sampled from an adult with an advanced solid tumor such as melanoma, head and neck, liver or kidney cancer. The CDR3 DNA reads TGTGCCAGCAGCGTAGCGGGGGGAGGATCCTACGAGCAGTACTTC. Translating it yields CASSVAGGGSYEQYF.